These 23 T cell receptor beta chains were sequenced from one sample in a study of CD8+ T cells in alopecia areata. As the sequencing template, cDNA was produced by extracting RNA and reverse transcribing it. Here immunoSEQ multiplex PCR was the method, and the copy in TCRdb shows in-frame clones only, minus some. The table records roughly 200,000 clones, roughly 63% of them present only once. Sequenced material: CD4+ T cells sorted from blood, taken at week 0. These receptors were obtained from a human donor with alopecia areata.

This chain joins TRBV29-1 and TRBJ1-2; tentative D call: TRBD1 (6 bases). This CDR3 region has 12 residues. Germline assignment: CDR1 SQVTM and CDR2 ANQGSEA. Deletions cut 3 bases from V and 5 bases from J, with 10 bases between. The CDR3 spells CSVDAGEYGYTF. The CDR3 DNA reads TGCAGCGTTGACGCAGGGGAGTATGGCTACACCTTC.

The CDR3 spells CASSRGGGPGETQYF. In DNA form, the CDR3 reads TGTGCCAGCAGCCGGGGCGGGGGTCCCGGGGAGACCCAGTACTTC. This chain links TRBV9 with TRBJ2-5; 7 bases align to TRBD2. CDR3 length: 15 residues. Germline lookup yields CDR1 SGDLS and CDR2 YYNGEE. The trim removed 4 bases at V and 5 bases at J, leaving 11 bases unmatched.

The rearrangement joins TRBV30 to TRBJ2-7, with 8 positions matching TRBD1. CDR1 is GTSNPN and CDR2 is SVGIG in the germline V gene (reference sequence). The CDR3 runs 12 residues. V trimming: 8 bases; J trimming: 2 bases; junction bases outside the gene matches: 5. CDR3 nucleotide sequence: TGTGCCCGGAAACAGGGGGCCTACGAGCAGTACTTC. Protein sequence: CARKQGAYEQYF.

This chain connects TRBV29-1 to TRBJ2-3; D remains ambiguous. This CDR3 has 13 amino acids. Trimming cost V 1 base and J 0 bases, with 5 bases left between them. CDR1 and CDR2 (germline): SQVTM, ANQGSEA. CDR3 in DNA: TGCAGCGTTGAAGCGGAAAGCACAGATACGCAGTATTTT. It translates to CSVEAESTDTQYF.

As to this clone: Other DNA sequences in this sample translate to the same CDR3. This chain connects TRBV9 to TRBJ2-1; D gene unclear. The CDR3 extends over 15 amino acids. CDR1 and CDR2 from the germline V gene are SGDLS and YYNGEE. The V end lost 1 base, the J end lost 0 bases, and 8 bases lay between the germline ends. CDR3 protein: CASSVLQSSYNEQFF. DNA for the CDR3: TGTGCCAGCAGCGTACTCCAAAGCTCCTACAATGAGCAGTTCTTC.

This clone was seen a few times. V and J are TRBV5-1 and TRBJ2-3; TRBD2 agrees at 10 bases. This CDR3 has 18 amino acids. The germline V gene has CDR1 SGHRS and CDR2 YFSETQ. J was trimmed by 4 bases and V by 8 bases; bases with no gene match: 19. The chain's CDR3 is CASTPRLAGVRGSDTQYF. As DNA, the CDR3 is TGCGCCAGTACCCCGCGGCTAGCGGGGGTAAGGGGCTCAGATACGCAGTATTTT.

The chain employs TRBV29-1 and TRBJ1-2; 7 nucleotides agree with TRBD1. Germline V lookup: CDR1 SQVTM, CDR2 ANQGSEA. This CDR3 spans 16 amino acids. Trimming took 2 bases from V and 4 from J; bases not matched to a gene: 13. In DNA, the CDR3 is TGCAGCGTTGAAAGGTACAGGGGAATGTTGAGCTATGGCTACACCTTC. Translated: CSVERYRGMLSYGYTF.

The chain combines TRBV2 with TRBJ1-6; D gene ambiguous. CDR1 and CDR2 (germline): SNHLY, FYNNEI. The CDR3 covers 15 residues. Trimming removed 0 bases from V and 9 bases from J, with 12 bases in between. The CDR3 sequence: CASSEAGGLGSPLHF. The DNA for the CDR3 is TGTGCCAGCAGTGAAGCAGGTGGTCTTGGTTCACCCCTCCACTTT.

This chain joins TRBV30 and TRBJ1-4; no definite D call. V dropped 2 bases and J dropped 0 bases, with 10 bases sitting between them. The CDR3 contains 15 residues. CDR1 and CDR2 from the germline V gene are GTSNPN and SVGIG (reference sequence). CDR3 coding DNA: TGTGCCTGGAGTAGCGACGGTGCAACTAATGAAAAACTGTTTTTT. The encoded protein is CAWSSDGATNEKLFF.

The rearrangement links TRBV6-1 to TRBJ1-5; TRBD1 aligns across 7 bases. The CDR3 sequence is 15 residues long. Germline CDR1 is MNHNS and CDR2 is SASEGT. V lost 5 bases to trimming and J lost 0 bases; unmatched junction nucleotides: 4. The chain's CDR3 is CASSQGQLSNQPQHF. The CDR3 DNA is TGTGCCAGCAGTCAGGGACAGCTTAGCAATCAGCCCCAGCATTTT.

The gene calls are TRBV19 and TRBJ1-2; weak D call: TRBD1 (5 bases). Looked up from germline, CDR1 is LNHDA and CDR2 is SQIVND (reference sequence). V was shortened by 6 bases and J by 6 bases, with 14 bases between the two germline ends. The CDR3 runs 13 residues. The CDR3: CASRTRATDGYTF. CDR3 sequence (DNA): TGTGCCAGTAGGACACGAGCGACAGATGGCTACACCTTC.

This clone has only a few counts. J is TRBJ2-1 and V is TRBV30; TRBD2 aligns across 8 bases. CDR1 GTSNPN and CDR2 SVGIG come from the germline V gene (reference sequence). This CDR3 is 16 amino acids long. V was clipped by 0 bases and J by 9 bases; unmatched bases: 13. CDR3 protein: CAWSVGIAGTESEQFF. The CDR3 region has the DNA TGTGCCTGGAGTGTAGGGATAGCGGGGACGGAGAGTGAGCAGTTCTTC.

This clone was counted a few times. The gene calls are TRBV5-6 and TRBJ1-1, with TRBD1 matching 12 bases. The CDR3 spans 16 residues. CDR1 is SGHDT, CDR2 YYEEEE, per germline. With 4 bases clipped from V and 4 bases from J, the junction kept 8 bases outside the gene matches. CDR3: CASSPGQGAFGTEAFF. The CDR3 DNA follows: TGTGCCAGCAGCCCGGGACAGGGGGCCTTTGGCACTGAAGCTTTCTTT.

This sequence joins TRBV29-1 and TRBJ1-1, with TRBD1 matching 7 bases. The CDR3 runs to 11 residues. In germline, CDR1 is SQVTM, CDR2 ANQGSEA. V lost 6 bases to trimming and J lost 10 bases; unmatched junction nucleotides: 8. The CDR3 bases are TGCAGCGTCCTACAGGGGCGGACAGCTTTCTTT. This codes for CSVLQGRTAFF.

The chain couples TRBV14 to TRBJ1-6; TRBD1 might be the D (6 bases). The CDR3 has 15 residues. CDR1 and CDR2 from the germline V gene are SGHDN and FVKESK. Trimming took off 6 bases at V and 7 bases at J, with 16 bases between the two ends. The CDR3: CASSLLAGENSPLHF. CDR3 nucleotide sequence: TGTGCCAGCAGTCTCCTGGCAGGGGAGAATTCACCCCTCCACTTT.

A few counts support this clone. The rearrangement links TRBV29-1 to TRBJ1-5; 7 positions agree with TRBD1. Germline V CDR1 and CDR2: SQVTM, ANQGSEA. V was pared by 5 bases and J by 4 bases, with 5 bases of the junction left unmatched. CDR3 size: 13 residues. This CDR3 is CSVRGTENQPQHF. The CDR3, as DNA: TGCAGCGTTCGGGGGACAGAAAATCAGCCCCAGCATTTT.

The chain uses TRBV5-1 and TRBJ1-5; a possible D gene is TRBD1 (5 bases). Germline V gene sequence: CDR1 SGHRS, CDR2 YFSETQ. V lost 4 bases and J 4 bases, leaving 15 bases between the germline ends. This CDR3 contains 15 residues. CDR3 bases: TGCGCCAGCAGCCTAGACAGCAGCTCTAATCAGCCCCAGCATTTT. Amino acid sequence: CASSLDSSSNQPQHF. The whole variable domain, filled in from reference TRBV5-1 and TRBJ1-5, reads KAGVTQTPRYLIKTRGQQVTLSCSPISGHRSVSWYQQTPGQGLQFLFEYFSETQRNKGNFPGRFSGRQFSNSRSEMNVSTLELGDSALYLCASSLDSSSNQPQHFGDGTRLSIL.

This clone has just a few counts. The V and J genes are TRBV29-1 and TRBJ1-1; 7 nucleotides agree with TRBD1. CDR1 and CDR2 from the germline V gene are SQVTM and ANQGSEA. The CDR3 totals 11 residues. With V trimmed by 6 bases and J by 3 bases, 1 base remained unmatched. The CDR3 reads CSVTGYTEAFF. Written as DNA, the CDR3 is TGCAGCGTGACAGGGTACACTGAAGCTTTCTTT.

The chain has TRBV29-1 and TRBJ1-1; 7 positions match TRBD1. Germline-derived CDR1 and CDR2 are SQVTM and ANQGSEA. Trimming at V came to 1 base and at J to 3 bases, leaving 2 bases not matched to a gene. The CDR3 extends over 13 amino acids. The CDR3 protein is CSVEVQGDTEAFF. The CDR3 nucleotides are TGCAGCGTTGAAGTCCAGGGGGACACTGAAGCTTTCTTT.

The chain links TRBV18 to TRBJ1-1; D remains ambiguous. The germline V gene has CDR1 KGHSH and CDR2 LQKENI. V was shortened by 6 bases and J by 4 bases, with 15 bases between the two germline ends. The CDR3 is made up of 14 amino acids. As DNA, the CDR3 is TGTGCCAGCTCGCCGATGGGGTTCAGCACTGAAGCTTTCTTT. This encodes CASSPMGFSTEAFF.

This chain connects TRBV7-9 to TRBJ1-2; tentatively, D is TRBD1 (5 bases). Germline CDR1 reads SEHNR; CDR2 reads FQNEAQ (reference sequence). The V gene lost 4 bases and the J gene lost 6 bases, with 15 bases spanning the gap. CDR3 length equals 14 residues. The CDR3 spells CASSSAGASNGYTF. In nucleotides, the CDR3 is TGTGCCAGCAGCTCCGCCGGGGCCAGCAATGGCTACACCTTC.

J is TRBJ2-7 and V is TRBV30, with 9 bases aligning to TRBD1. This CDR3 has 16 amino acids. Trimming cost V 2 bases and J 3 bases; bases outside gene matches: 11. The germline V gene encodes CDR1 GTSNPN and CDR2 SVGIG (reference sequence). The CDR3 here is CAWSPSPGTGFYEQYF. The CDR3 DNA reads TGTGCCTGGAGTCCATCCCCCGGGACAGGGTTCTACGAGCAGTACTTC. Combining the CDR3 with reference TRBV30 and TRBJ2-7 gives the whole variable domain SQTIHQWPATLVQPVGSPLSLECTVEGTSNPNLYWYRQAAGRGLQLLFYSVGIGQISSEVPQNLSASRPQDRQFILSSKKLLLSDSGFYLCAWSPSPGTGFYEQYFGPGTRLTVT.

This clone has only a few counts. The chain carries TRBV15 and TRBJ2-7; no clear D. The germline V and J ends were trimmed by 5 bases and 2 bases, with 10 bases remaining between them. CDR1 LNHNV and CDR2 YYDKDF come from the germline V gene (reference sequence). This CDR3 spans 13 amino acids. The CDR3 sequence is CATSRPGAYEQYF. The CDR3 DNA reads as TGTGCCACCAGCCGCCCTGGGGCCTACGAGCAGTACTTC.